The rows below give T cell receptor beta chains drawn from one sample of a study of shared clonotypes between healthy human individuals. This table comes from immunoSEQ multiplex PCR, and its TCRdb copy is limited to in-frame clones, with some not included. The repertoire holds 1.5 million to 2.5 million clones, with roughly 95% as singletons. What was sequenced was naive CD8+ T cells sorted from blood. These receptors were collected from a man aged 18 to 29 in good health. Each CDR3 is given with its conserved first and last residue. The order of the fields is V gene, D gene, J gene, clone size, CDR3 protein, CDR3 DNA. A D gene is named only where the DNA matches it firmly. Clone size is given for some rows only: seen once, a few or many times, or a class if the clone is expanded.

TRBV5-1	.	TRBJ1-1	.	CASSRTVGDTEAFF	TGCGCCAGCAGCCGGACGGTAGGGGACACTGAAGCTTTCTTT
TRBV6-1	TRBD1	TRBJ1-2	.	CASRATGGVYGYTF	TGTGCCAGCAGAGCGACAGGGGGGGTATATGGCTACACCTTC
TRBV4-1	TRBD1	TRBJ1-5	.	CASSQGGGGNQPQHF	TGCGCCAGCAGCCAAGGAGGGGGCGGCAATCAGCCCCAGCATTTT
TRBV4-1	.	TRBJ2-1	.	CASSQDRVGNEQFF	TGCGCCAGCAGCCAAGATCGGGTAGGGAATGAGCAGTTCTTC
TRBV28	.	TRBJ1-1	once	CASSVTGLGTEAFF	TGTGCCAGCAGTGTAACAGGGTTAGGCACTGAAGCTTTCTTT
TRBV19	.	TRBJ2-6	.	CASSIGASGANVLTF	TGTGCCAGTAGTATAGGAGCCTCTGGGGCCAACGTCCTGACTTTC
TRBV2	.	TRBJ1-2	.	CASRIDGYGYTF	TGTGCCAGCAGGATAGACGGCTATGGCTACACCTTC
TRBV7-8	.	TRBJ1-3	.	CASSLIWGESGNTIYF	TGTGCCAGCAGCTTGATATGGGGCGAATCCGGAAACACCATATATTTT
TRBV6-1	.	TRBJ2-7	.	CASSEGGSTYEQYF	TGTGCCAGCAGTGAAGGTGGGAGTACCTACGAGCAGTACTTC
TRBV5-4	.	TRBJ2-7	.	CASGWWLGQGAYEQYF	TGTGCCAGCGGCTGGTGGCTCGGGCAGGGCGCCTACGAGCAGTACTTC
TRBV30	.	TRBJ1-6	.	CAVKWAVTPLHF	TGTGCCGTAAAGTGGGCGGTGACGCCCCTCCACTTT
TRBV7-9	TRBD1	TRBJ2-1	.	CASSWDRGPYNEQFF	TGTGCCAGCAGCTGGGACAGGGGACCCTACAATGAGCAGTTCTTC
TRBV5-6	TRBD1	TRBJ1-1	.	CASSHPDRRNTEAFF	TGTGCCAGCAGCCACCCGGACAGGAGGAACACTGAAGCTTTCTTT
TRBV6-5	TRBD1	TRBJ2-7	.	CASSPDRVEQYF	TGTGCCAGCAGTCCAGACAGGGTCGAGCAGTACTTC
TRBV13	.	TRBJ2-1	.	CASSLRVGVDYNEQFF	TGTGCCAGCAGCCTTCGAGTCGGGGTGGACTACAATGAGCAGTTCTTC
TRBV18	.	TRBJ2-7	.	CASSPPSGEYEQYF	TGTGCCAGCTCACCCCCGTCAGGGGAATACGAGCAGTACTTC
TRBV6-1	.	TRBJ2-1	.	CASSDSPEVEQFF	TGTGCCAGCAGTGATTCACCAGAGGTTGAGCAGTTCTTC
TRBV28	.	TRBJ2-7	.	CASSGTGGWEQYF	TGTGCCAGCAGTGGTACCGGGGGCTGGGAGCAGTACTTC